This T cell receptor beta chain stems from a study of blood T cell repertoires in COVID-19. Overall study context: Each recovered donor of Cohort 3 presented with two negative PCRs, clearance, or symptom resolution. Acute and convalescent COVID-19 specimens originated in the United States, Italy and Spain.

The repertoire was sequenced with immunoSEQ multiplex PCR; TCRdb's copy has only in-frame clones and lacks some. The sample lists roughly 210,000 clones, 80% to 90% occurring once. Clinical history as reported by participants underpinned cohort assignment. Germline V lookup: CDR1 LGHDT, CDR2 YNNKEL (reference sequence). Trimming removed 4 bases at V and 0 bases at J, with 22 bases between. The CDR3 is made up of 20 amino acids. The sequenced sample was PBMCs or T cells enriched from blood (not recorded which). The V and J genes are TRBV3-1 (or the pseudogene TRBV3-2) and TRBJ1-6; tentatively, D is TRBD1 (6 bases). This clonotype originated in a young man in a cohort exposed to, infected with or recovered from COVID-19 (not recorded which). Written as DNA, the CDR3 is TGTGCCAGCAGCCGTTTAGTCCAACAGGGCACCAGCTCCTATAATTCACCCCTCCACTTT. It is translated as CASSRLVQQGTSSYNSPLHF.